This entry is about one T cell receptor beta chain. This clone's antigen is unknown. This sample stems from a study of cytomegalovirus exposure and HLA in healthy donors (dated by TCRdb to about 2017). As for the study more broadly: According to an earlier analysis of several hundred of the donors, about 179 million T cells yielded 117 million unique TCR beta sequences and about 300 Gb of sequence data. An early release that covered some 630 HLA-typed donors contained approximately 300 gigabases of sequencing data and approximately 85 million unique TCR sequences. The genetic ancestry cluster associated with self-reported Caucasian donors included over 80% of the 398 genotyped donors. The study aimed to test whether cataloging public T cell receptors could reveal signatures of past pathogen exposure. The study profiled the T cell repertoires of approximately 700 subjects by immunosequencing and related them to cytomegalovirus serostatus. A separate validation cohort of over a hundred different subjects was used in addition to the roughly 720-subject first cohort. High-throughput TCR immunosequencing, statistical association of individual TCRs with disease status, and machine learning were combined to predict cytomegalovirus infection status. A later analysis re-examined previously published TCR beta repertoires from more than 650 donors and added high-resolution HLA genotyping to investigate patterns of TCR occurrence. The later analysis used no new phenotypic data to find candidate immune exposures, relying instead on TCR beta sequences and their occurrence across donors. In an earlier analysis of 587 of the donors, high-throughput TCR beta sequencing was used to judge whether each TCR beta V gene segment behaved as functional or pseudogenic. Donor age, sex, ethnicity and CMV serostatus were collected together with the repertoire data. In a later genetic analysis, genome-wide SNP genotypes for about three fifths of the roughly 670 donors were used, and that subset was treated as a discovery cohort. All discovery cohort repertoires had been generated using a single sequencing platform. HLA typing covered class I and class II loci at four-digit resolution. Typing coverage differed by locus: A, B, C, DRB1 and DQB1 were typed in about 620-640 donors, DQA1 in around 500, DPA1 in some 600, and DPB1 in about 450. Because of strong linkage in the cohort, a few DR-DQ haplotypes were treated as single units for association and clustering. Among over 350 genotyped donors of the cohort, an average of 235,054 unique TCR beta nucleotide sequences were sequenced per donor, roughly 18% of them non-productive. General conclusions and limits of the study: Cytomegalovirus status was reported to be diagnosed by the classifier with high specificity and sensitivity in both the original and validation cohorts. A further reported finding was that TCR beta sequences accurately predicted the HLA-A and HLA-B alleles for most subjects in the first cohort. The study gave a list of more than 150 TCR beta chains associated with cytomegalovirus. Sequencing depth was assumed to be roughly uniform across donors in the presence/absence analyses, though that assumption may not hold. Assigning TCR associations to individual alleles was difficult when HLA alleles, especially DR and DQ, strongly co-occurred. Because counts were too low, approximately 18 rarely observed V segments, including chromosome 9 orphons, were excluded from the earlier analysis of several hundred of the donors. According to a later analysis, most CMV-associated TCR beta chains appeared to be HLA-restricted, and the HLA associations seemed to be driven largely by CMV exposure. A later genetic analysis reported fewer N-insertions in productive TCRs among donors in an Asian-associated ancestry cluster than the roughly 700-donor mean. The only immune exposure information available for the cohort was CMV serostatus. While some public TCRs were present in many individuals, most TCR sequences turned up only very rarely across donors. This cohort had only TCR beta chains sequenced, and the lack of alpha or paired-chain data limited which features could be detected. In an earlier analysis of more than 500 of the donors, most TCR beta V segments appeared in productive rearrangements about 87% or about 30% of the time, broadly matching IMGT annotations. V-gene and J-gene trimming of TCR beta chains was associated with a missense DCLRE1C variant in a later genetic analysis, and the association was replicated in an independent cohort. Because HLA typing was unavailable for some donors at each locus, only the typed subset was used in association tests. A later analysis found that HLA-associated TCR beta chains were more clonally expanded and had lower generation probabilities than equally common non-associated chains. At a false discovery rate of 0.05, a later analysis linked approximately 18,000 TCR beta sequences to specific HLA alleles. In a later analysis, several top co-occurrence clusters were reported to appear linked to parvovirus B19, influenza, CMV and Epstein-Barr virus. The authors suggested that the approach could potentially be generalized to other disease states and immunological phenotypes. A cluster of highly shared sequence variants was judged likely to be a technical artifact of the sequencing pipeline. Linkage disequilibrium might explain the correlated functional status among segregating V segments, but an unknown experimental factor could not be excluded. In vitro tests confirmed that three of the cytomegalovirus-associated TCR beta chains recognize cytomegalovirus antigens. In a later analysis, TCR association rates were found to vary across HLA loci, with the most associated TCRs seen for DRB1 alleles and the fewest for HLA-C alleles. Because the 87-base-pair reads could not distinguish some IMGT-functional V segments, including TRBV6-2 and TRBV6-3, those segments were excluded.

The cohort comprised several hundred healthy bone marrow donors. At the time of sampling, every cohort member was nominally healthy, though immune exposures that went unrecorded were likely present. The donor tested CMV seronegative and was one of the 352 seronegative cohort members. Every donor gave a peripheral blood sample, and the peripheral blood mononuclear cells from that sample were used for TCR beta sequencing. The Qiagen DNeasy Blood Extraction Kit was used to extract genomic DNA from the blood cell samples. The method was the immunoSEQ multiplex PCR assay. For the multiplex PCR, a mixture combining 60 forward primers for TCR Vbeta segments and 13 reverse primers for TCR Jbeta segments was used. Amplification of the CDR3 region of rearranged TCR beta genes was performed with a multiplex PCR assay on genomic DNA. Amplified TCR beta libraries were sequenced as 87-base-pair reads on the Illumina HiSeq System. Per the original workflow: A later analysis counted tens of millions of unique TCR beta chains across the 550 to 800 repertoires, and around 9.9 million of these chains were shared by at least two donors. Raw reads were error-corrected and collapsed into unique sequences with a nearest-neighbor algorithm that merged closely related sequences to remove PCR and sequencing errors. CDR3 sequences were aligned to IMGT reference sequences to assign V, D and J gene segments. Each retained sequence needed at least a six-nucleotide match to both a V gene segment and a J gene segment. Rearrangements were classified as productive when the CDR3 lacked stop codons and remained in frame with V and J, and all other rearrangements were classified as non-productive. Following IMGT convention, CDR3 was defined as the stretch from the second conserved V-encoded cysteine to the conserved J-encoded phenylalanine. Sequences without an unambiguous match to a single V gene segment were excluded from the earlier analysis of about 600 of the donors. An earlier analysis of several hundred of the donors classified V segments as functional when productive rearrangements were above 56.7% and as segregating when the standard deviation between donors was above 5%. A statistical classification framework was built for diagnosing cytomegalovirus status from the catalog of TCR beta chain sequences. A later analysis assigned V and J genes by comparing TCR nucleotide sequences with IMGT/GENE-DB human TR gene sequences. In a later analysis, CDR3 sequences and most-parsimonious VDJ recombination scenarios were assigned using the TCRdist pipeline. In a later analysis, every TCR beta chain was defined by the combination of its CDR3 amino acid sequence and its V-gene family, and reads without a unique V-gene family were dropped. To address suspected cross-contamination and a sequencing artifact, a later analysis removed 550 to 750 highly shared, low-generation-probability nucleotide sequences. In a later analysis, a clonal expansion index was calculated for each public chain from normalized within-repertoire ranks of inferred template counts. Generation probabilities in a later analysis came from a VDJ recombination model fitted to out-of-frame rearrangements, and those results were checked against IGoR. A later analysis scored TCR-TCR, TCR-HLA and TCR-CMV co-occurrence with hypergeometric tests, applying a repertoire-size bias correction to TCR pairs. To estimate false discovery rates, a later analysis permuted the HLA or CMV assignments 20 times. A later analysis grouped co-occurring TCRs with DBSCAN, adding TCRdist sequence similarity when clustering within HLA-allele-positive subsets. Repertoires with fewer than 30,000 or more than 120,000 public chains were left out of co-occurrence clustering, as were several repertoires with anomalous nucleotide sharing. TCRdb stores this immuneACCESS table with in-frame sequences only. Part of the clones is absent; in the studies checked, under half of the shortfall reflects unresolved V genes, and no reason is known for the rest. D and trimming come from the DNA, and the V and J calls and clone size come from that table. The sample's own table lists about 140,000 clones. Approximately 1% of the sample is held by the ten biggest clonotypes.

Reading the germline V gene gives CDR1 SNHLY and CDR2 FYNNEI. The cysteine opens and the phenylalanine closes a CDR3 of 14 amino acids. Of the read, only the CDR3 DNA is kept; its 42 bases are in frame from base 1. V is pared back by 3 bases and J by 8 bases, with 13 bases lying between the germline termini. This clonotype was obtained from a male donor in good health and CMV-seronegative. The chain was built from TRBV2 and TRBJ1-4; TRBD1 might be the D gene, on 5 matching bases. Material: PBMCs. The nucleotide sequence is given as TGTGCCAGCAGTGATCGGGGGAGAGGAGAAAAACTGTTTTTT. It specifies CASSDRGRGEKLFF.